The rows below give T cell receptor beta chains drawn from one sample of a study of T cells in Graves' hyperthyroidism and ophthalmopathy. MiXCR was run by TCRdb on the multiplex PCR reads, yielding one entry per CDR3 protein. The sample includes about 98,000 distinct CDR3 sequences, roughly 37% of them seen just once. The sequencing input was peripheral blood or thyroid tissue (not recorded which). The receptors originated from a woman aged 25 to 39 with Graves' hyperthyroidism. Both conserved end residues are part of each CDR3. D genes are given only for firm matches. Expanded clones are given a class, and other clones once, few, many or no size at all.

v_call: TRBV7-9; j_call: TRBJ1-2; d_call: .; cdr3_length: 12; clone_size: many; cdr3_aa: CASSFLGYGYTF; cdr3_nt: TGTGCCAGCAGCTTTCTTGGCTATGGCTACACCTTC
v_call: TRBV27; j_call: TRBJ2-7; d_call: TRBD2; cdr3_length: 15; clone_size: many; cdr3_aa: CASSSSWTSRAEQYF; cdr3_nt: TGTGCCAGCAGTTCTTCCTGGACTAGCCGGGCCGAGCAGTACTTC
v_call: TRBV27; j_call: TRBJ2-3; d_call: .; cdr3_length: 16; clone_size: .; cdr3_aa: CASHPHMGGVTDTQYF; cdr3_nt: TGTGCCAGCCACCCTCACATGGGGGGAGTCACAGATACGCAGTATTTT
v_call: TRBV4-1; j_call: TRBJ2-2; d_call: .; cdr3_length: 15; clone_size: many; cdr3_aa: CASSQGARWVGELFF; cdr3_nt: TGCGCCAGCAGCCAAGGGGCTAGGTGGGTCGGGGAGCTGTTTTTT
v_call: TRBV9; j_call: TRBJ2-2; d_call: .; cdr3_length: 15; clone_size: many; cdr3_aa: CASSETGAYTGELFF; cdr3_nt: TGTGCCAGCAGCGAGACGGGGGCTTACACCGGGGAGCTGTTTTTT
v_call: TRBV10-3; j_call: TRBJ1-2; d_call: .; cdr3_length: 14; clone_size: many; cdr3_aa: CAILTAGRGYDYTF; cdr3_nt: TGTGCCATCCTCACGGCAGGCAGGGGCTATGACTACACCTTC
v_call: TRBV28; j_call: TRBJ2-6; d_call: TRBD1; cdr3_length: 16; clone_size: few; cdr3_aa: CASSWTGMGGANVLTF; cdr3_nt: TGTGCCAGCAGTTGGACAGGGATGGGTGGGGCCAACGTCCTGACTTTC
v_call: TRBV20-1; j_call: TRBJ1-3; d_call: .; cdr3_length: 12; clone_size: many; cdr3_aa: CSAEGIGNTIYF; cdr3_nt: TGCAGTGCCGAGGGGATAGGAAACACCATATATTTT
v_call: TRBV7-2; j_call: TRBJ1-5; d_call: .; cdr3_length: 17; clone_size: many; cdr3_aa: CASSLVGAGDSNQPQHF; cdr3_nt: TGTGCCAGCAGCTTAGTGGGTGCAGGGGATAGCAATCAGCCCCAGCATTTT
v_call: TRBV5-5; j_call: TRBJ1-5; d_call: .; cdr3_length: 15; clone_size: many; cdr3_aa: CASSLYGFSNQPQHF; cdr3_nt: TGTGCCAGCAGCTTGTACGGGTTTAGCAATCAGCCCCAGCATTTT
v_call: TRBV7-2; j_call: TRBJ2-2; d_call: .; cdr3_length: 14; clone_size: .; cdr3_aa: CASSPIGDTGGLFF; cdr3_nt: TGTGCCAGCAGCCCCATAGGGGACACCGGGGGGCTGTTTTTT
v_call: TRBV12-3/TRBV12-4; j_call: TRBJ1-5; d_call: .; cdr3_length: 13; clone_size: many; cdr3_aa: CASSLDRNQPQHF; cdr3_nt: TGTGCCAGCAGTTTGGACAGAAATCAGCCCCAGCATTTT
v_call: TRBV7-9; j_call: TRBJ2-5; d_call: .; cdr3_length: 15; clone_size: .; cdr3_aa: CASGSAAGPQETQYF; cdr3_nt: TGTGCCAGCGGCTCGGCGGCAGGGCCCCAAGAGACCCAGTACTTC
v_call: TRBV5-1; j_call: TRBJ1-3; d_call: .; cdr3_length: 16; clone_size: once; cdr3_aa: CASSLVRPISGNTIYF; cdr3_nt: TGCGCCAGCAGCTTGGTCAGGCCCATCTCTGGAAACACCATATATTTT
v_call: TRBV2; j_call: TRBJ2-7; d_call: .; cdr3_length: 13; clone_size: .; cdr3_aa: CASRMVGLYEQYF; cdr3_nt: TGTGCCAGCAGAATGGTGGGTCTCTACGAGCAGTACTTC
v_call: TRBV12-3/TRBV12-4; j_call: TRBJ1-1; d_call: .; cdr3_length: 13; clone_size: many; cdr3_aa: CASRDNMNTEAFF; cdr3_nt: TGTGCCAGCAGGGACAACATGAACACTGAAGCTTTCTTT
v_call: TRBV20-1; j_call: TRBJ1-2; d_call: TRBD1; cdr3_length: 15; clone_size: .; cdr3_aa: CSAGTGTGEGYGYTF; cdr3_nt: TGCAGTGCTGGAACCGGGACAGGGGAGGGATATGGCTACACCTTC
v_call: TRBV20-1; j_call: TRBJ2-7; d_call: .; cdr3_length: 12; clone_size: .; cdr3_aa: CSARWRGREQYF; cdr3_nt: TGCAGTGCTAGGTGGAGGGGGCGTGAGCAGTACTTC
v_call: TRBV20-1; j_call: TRBJ2-3; d_call: .; cdr3_length: 15; clone_size: many; cdr3_aa: CSAKGSPKSTDTQYF; cdr3_nt: TGCAGTGCTAAAGGATCCCCAAAGAGCACAGATACGCAGTATTTT
v_call: TRBV2; j_call: TRBJ2-7; d_call: .; cdr3_length: 13; clone_size: many; cdr3_aa: CASTGTAPYEQYF; cdr3_nt: TGTGCCAGCACCGGGACGGCCCCCTACGAGCAGTACTTC
v_call: TRBV28; j_call: TRBJ1-5; d_call: .; cdr3_length: 12; clone_size: .; cdr3_aa: CASSLVNQPQHF; cdr3_nt: TGTGCCAGCAGTTTAGTGAATCAGCCCCAGCATTTT